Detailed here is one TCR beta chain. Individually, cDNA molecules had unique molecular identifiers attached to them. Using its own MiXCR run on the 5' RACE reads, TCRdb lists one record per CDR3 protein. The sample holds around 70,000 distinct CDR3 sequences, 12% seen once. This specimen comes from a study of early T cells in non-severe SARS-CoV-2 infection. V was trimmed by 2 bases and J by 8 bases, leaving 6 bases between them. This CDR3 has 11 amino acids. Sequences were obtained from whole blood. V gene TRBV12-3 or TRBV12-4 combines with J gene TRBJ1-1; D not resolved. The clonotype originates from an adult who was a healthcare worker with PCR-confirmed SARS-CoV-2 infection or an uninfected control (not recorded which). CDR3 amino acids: CASSLIQEAFF. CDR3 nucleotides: TGTGCCAGCAGTTTAATTCAAGAAGCTTTCTTT.